This T cell receptor (beta chain) was recovered during a study of PD-L1 blockade in urothelial cancer. Overall study: At some point between 2013 and 2015, patients got going on atezolizumab, taking 1,200 mg intravenously every 3 weeks. Prior exposure to chemotherapy in patients amounted to 0 to 3 regimens received. Counts from blood samples showed a median of 141,255 T cells.

Time point: pretreatment peripheral blood. This table comes from immunoSEQ multiplex PCR, and its TCRdb copy is limited to in-frame clones, with some not included. The sample carries roughly 87,000 clones, more than 80% recorded once. The CDR3 spans 13 residues. The germline V gene encodes CDR1 MDHEN and CDR2 SYDVKM. Deletions cut 1 base from V and 10 bases from J, with 13 bases between. The source is a woman at least 80 years old with urothelial cancer. The sequencing here drew on PBMCs, taken around atezolizumab (anti-PD-L1) treatment. The V and J genes are TRBV28 and TRBJ1-1, with D uncertain. This CDR3 reads CASSLSDPAAAFF. CDR3 in DNA: TGTGCCAGCAGTTTATCCGACCCCGCGGCAGCTTTCTTT.